The rows below give T cell receptor beta chains drawn from one sample of a study of T cell responses to AZD1222 COVID-19 vaccine. TCRdb's table, derived via immunoSEQ multiplex PCR, lists solely in-frame clones and lacks some. Found here are about 73,000 clones, roughly nine tenths of them singletons; the top ten hold around 9.3%. The sample was peripheral blood, taken 28 days after the second AZD1222 dose. These receptors were taken from an adult who received the AZD1222 COVID-19 vaccine. The CDR3 runs from the conserved cysteine through the conserved F or W. Each record gives: V gene, clone size, D gene, J gene, CDR3 protein, CDR3 DNA. A D gene is named only where the DNA matches it firmly. Not all rows give a size; the values are once, few, many and, for expanded clones, a class.

>TRBV7-2|.|.|TRBJ2-5
CASTPAGRQETQYF
TGTGCCAGCACCCCGGCGGGGAGACAAGAGACCCAGTACTTC
>TRBV7-9|few|.|TRBJ1-2
CASSRPGPNYGYTF
TGTGCCAGCAGCCGTCCGGGACCAAACTATGGCTACACCTTC
>TRBV7-9|.|TRBD1|TRBJ1-2
CASSRPDRGQGGGYTF
TGTGCCAGCAGCCGCCCAGACAGGGGGCAAGGGGGTGGCTACACCTTC
>TRBV19|.|TRBD1|TRBJ1-5
CASSIDVRYGQGNNQPQHF
TGTGCCAGTAGTATAGATGTCAGGTATGGACAGGGTAACAATCAGCCCCAGCATTTT
>TRBV29-1|.|.|TRBJ1-4
CSVVGSGLEGKLFF
TGCAGCGTTGTCGGATCCGGATTAGAGGGAAAACTGTTTTTT
>TRBV5-6|.|TRBD1|TRBJ1-6
CASSSGTGRAHNSPLHF
TGTGCCAGCAGCTCGGGGACAGGTCGGGCCCATAATTCACCCCTCCACTTT
>TRBV5-6|.|TRBD1|TRBJ1-6
CASSQGQGYNSPLHF
TGTGCCAGCAGCCAAGGACAGGGGTATAATTCACCCCTCCACTTT
>TRBV10-3|.|.|TRBJ1-3
CAISGGRELSGNTIYF
TGTGCCATCAGTGGAGGCCGGGAACTCTCTGGAAACACCATATATTTT
>TRBV25-1|few|.|TRBJ1-1
CASSVSFGNTEAFF
TGTGCCAGCAGTGTTTCATTTGGGAACACTGAAGCTTTCTTT
>TRBV5-4|.|TRBD2|TRBJ2-6
CASSTGGLVSGANVLTF
TGTGCCAGCAGCACCGGGGGGTTGGTCTCTGGGGCCAACGTCCTGACTTTC